The T cell receptor (beta chain) described here comes from a study of blood T cell repertoires in COVID-19. The repertoire was sequenced with immunoSEQ multiplex PCR; TCRdb's copy has only in-frame clones and lacks some. Of roughly 220,000 clones in the sample, roughly 79% were seen once. Germline CDR1 is SGHTA and CDR2 is FQGNSA. Trimming took off 5 bases at V and 4 bases at J, with 14 bases between the two ends. The CDR3 sequence is 14 residues long. The rearrangement links TRBV7-2 to TRBJ1-1; tentatively, D is TRBD1 (6 bases). This TCR came from a woman aged 80 or over with COVID-19, enrolled during active disease. Specimen: peripheral blood. The CDR3 DNA reads as TGTGCCAGCAGCCCCGGACAGAGGGGCACTGAAGCTTTCTTT. Its protein is CASSPGQRGTEAFF.